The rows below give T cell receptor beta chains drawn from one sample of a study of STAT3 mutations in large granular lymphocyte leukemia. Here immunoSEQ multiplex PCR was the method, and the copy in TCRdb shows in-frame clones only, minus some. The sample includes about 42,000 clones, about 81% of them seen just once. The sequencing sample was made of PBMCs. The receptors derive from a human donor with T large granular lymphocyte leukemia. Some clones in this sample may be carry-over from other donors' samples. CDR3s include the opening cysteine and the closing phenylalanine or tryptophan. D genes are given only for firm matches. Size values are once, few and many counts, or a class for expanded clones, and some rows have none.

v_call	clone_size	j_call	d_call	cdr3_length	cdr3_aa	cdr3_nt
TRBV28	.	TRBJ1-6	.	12	CASSFRNSPLHF	TGTGCCAGCAGTTTCAGAAATTCACCCCTCCACTTT
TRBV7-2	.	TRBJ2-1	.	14	CASSLGEAAHPRFF	TGTGCCAGCAGCTTAGGTGAAGCGGCCCACCCACGGTTCTTC
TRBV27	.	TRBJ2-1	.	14	CASSLAQGPNEQFF	TGTGCCAGCAGTTTGGCCCAGGGGCCCAATGAGCAGTTCTTC
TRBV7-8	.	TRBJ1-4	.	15	CASSVYQGPSEKLFF	TGTGCCAGCAGCGTGTACCAGGGTCCGAGTGAAAAACTGTTTTTT
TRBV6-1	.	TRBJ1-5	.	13	CASSEENWQPQHF	TGTGCCAGCAGTGAAGAAAACTGGCAGCCCCAGCATTTT
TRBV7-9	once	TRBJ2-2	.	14	CASSLSRNTGELFF	TGTGCCAGCAGCTTAAGTAGGAACACCGGGGAGCTGTTTTTT
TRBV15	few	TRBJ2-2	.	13	CATSTDGTGELFF	TGTGCCACCAGCACGGACGGCACCGGGGAGCTGTTTTTT
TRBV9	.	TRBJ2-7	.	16	CASSPGGGYSSYEQYF	TGTGCCAGCAGCCCGGGGGGCGGCTACAGCTCCTACGAGCAGTACTTC
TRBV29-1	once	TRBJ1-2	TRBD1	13	CSVSRDSAYGYTF	TGCAGCGTTTCTAGGGACAGCGCCTATGGCTACACCTTC
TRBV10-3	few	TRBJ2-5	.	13	CAISGPPEWTQYF	TGTGCCATCAGTGGTCCCCCAGAATGGACCCAGTACTTC
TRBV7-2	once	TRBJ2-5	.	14	CASSQTVNQETQYF	TGTGCCAGCAGCCAAACAGTTAACCAAGAGACCCAGTACTTC
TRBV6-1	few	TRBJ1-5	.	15	CASSPRGGTNQPQHF	TGTGCCAGCAGCCCTAGGGGAGGGACCAATCAGCCCCAGCATTTT
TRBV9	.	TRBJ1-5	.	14	CASSVGGGNQPQHF	TGTGCCAGCAGCGTAGGGGGGGGCAATCAGCCCCAGCATTTT
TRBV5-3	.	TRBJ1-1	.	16	CARSTGIESMNTEAFF	TGTGCCAGAAGCACAGGGATCGAGAGCATGAACACTGAAGCTTTCTTT
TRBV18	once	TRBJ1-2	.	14	CASSPQGEFYGYTF	TGTGCCAGCTCACCACAGGGGGAATTCTATGGCTACACCTTC
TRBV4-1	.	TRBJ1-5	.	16	CASSQDPGNSNQPQHF	TGCGCCAGCAGCCAAGATCCGGGGAATAGCAATCAGCCCCAGCATTTT
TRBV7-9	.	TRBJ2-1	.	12	CASSLRGNEQFF	TGTGCCAGCAGCTTACGGGGGAATGAGCAGTTCTTC
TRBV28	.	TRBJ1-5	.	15	CASSSGGAGNQPQHF	TGTGCCAGCAGCTCCGGGGGGGCCGGCAATCAGCCCCAGCATTTT
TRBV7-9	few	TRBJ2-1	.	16	CASSPPKDDSYNEQFF	TGTGCCAGCAGCCCCCCGAAGGACGACAGCTACAATGAGCAGTTCTTC
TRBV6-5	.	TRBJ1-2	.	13	CASSFRGSGGYTF	TGTGCCAGCAGTTTCAGGGGTTCTGGTGGCTACACCTTC
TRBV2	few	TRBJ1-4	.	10	CASSEAKLFF	TGTGCCAGCAGTGAAGCGAAACTGTTTTTT
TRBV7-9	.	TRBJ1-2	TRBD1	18	CASSLGRWDRVTNYGYTF	TGTGCCAGCAGCTTAGGACGGTGGGACAGGGTGACGAACTATGGCTACACCTTC
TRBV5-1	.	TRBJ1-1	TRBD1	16	CASSSGDRVGDTEAFF	TGCGCCAGCAGCTCGGGGGACAGGGTAGGGGACACTGAAGCTTTCTTT
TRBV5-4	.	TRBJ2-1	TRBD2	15	CASSPRLAGGHEQFF	TGTGCCAGCAGCCCCCGACTAGCGGGGGGGCATGAGCAGTTCTTC
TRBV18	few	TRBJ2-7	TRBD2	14	CASSPRGGSYEQYF	TGTGCCAGCTCACCCCGCGGGGGCTCCTACGAGCAGTACTTC
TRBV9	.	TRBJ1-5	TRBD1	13	CASSVDEGQTQHF	TGTGCCAGCAGCGTAGACGAGGGACAGACCCAGCATTTT
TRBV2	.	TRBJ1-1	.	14	CAIADRLYNTEVFF	TGTGCCATTGCCGACAGGTTGTACAACACTGAAGTTTTCTTT
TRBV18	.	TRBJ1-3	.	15	CASSRDGMVGNTIYF	TGTGCCAGCTCCCGGGACGGAATGGTCGGAAACACCATATATTTT
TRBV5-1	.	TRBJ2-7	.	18	CASSLSGRGASSSYEQYF	TGCGCCAGCAGCTTGTCTGGCAGGGGAGCTTCCAGCTCCTACGAGCAGTACTTC
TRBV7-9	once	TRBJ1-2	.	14	CASSLVGRMDGYTF	TGTGCCAGCAGCTTAGTAGGCAGGATGGATGGCTACACCTTC
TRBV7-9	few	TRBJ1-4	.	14	CASSWGQRDEKLFF	TGTGCCAGCAGCTGGGGGCAGAGGGATGAAAAACTGTTTTTT
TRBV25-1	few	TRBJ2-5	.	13	CASSEMGGETQYF	TGTGCCAGCAGTGAAATGGGGGGAGAGACCCAGTACTTC
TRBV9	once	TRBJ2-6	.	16	CASSVSGSSGANVLTF	TGTGCCAGCAGCGTAAGTGGTTCCTCTGGGGCCAACGTCCTGACTTTC
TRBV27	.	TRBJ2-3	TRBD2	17	CASSPRLAGASTDTQYF	TGTGCCAGCAGTCCTCGACTAGCGGGGGCCAGCACAGATACGCAGTATTTT
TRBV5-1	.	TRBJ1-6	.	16	CASSPDGSSYNSPLHF	TGCGCCAGCAGCCCTGACGGAAGCTCCTATAATTCACCCCTCCACTTT
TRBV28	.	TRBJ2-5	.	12	CASRPVGETQYF	TGTGCCAGCAGACCAGTGGGGGAGACCCAGTACTTC
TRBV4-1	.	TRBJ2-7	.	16	CASSQDNGGISYEQYF	TGCGCCAGCAGCCAAGACAACGGGGGAATCTCCTACGAGCAGTACTTC
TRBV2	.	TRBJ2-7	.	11	CASSEAYEQYF	TGTGCCAGCAGTGAAGCCTACGAGCAGTACTTC
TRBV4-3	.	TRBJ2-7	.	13	CASSQDQGVEQYF	TGCGCCAGCAGCCAAGATCAGGGAGTAGAGCAGTACTTC
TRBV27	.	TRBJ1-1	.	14	CASSLIGRRTEAFF	TGTGCCAGCAGTTTGATCGGCAGACGAACTGAAGCTTTCTTT